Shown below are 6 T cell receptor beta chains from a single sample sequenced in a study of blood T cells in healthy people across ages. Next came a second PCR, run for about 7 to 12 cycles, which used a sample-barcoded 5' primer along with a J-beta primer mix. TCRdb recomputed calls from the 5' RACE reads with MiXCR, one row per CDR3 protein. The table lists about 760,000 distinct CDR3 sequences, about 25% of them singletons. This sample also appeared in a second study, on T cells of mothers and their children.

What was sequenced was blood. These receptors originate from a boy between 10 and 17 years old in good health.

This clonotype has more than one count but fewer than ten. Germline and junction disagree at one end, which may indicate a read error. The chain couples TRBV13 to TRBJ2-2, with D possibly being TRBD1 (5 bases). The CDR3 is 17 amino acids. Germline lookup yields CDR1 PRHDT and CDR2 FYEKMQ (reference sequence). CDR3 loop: CAGSPTFQGPNTGELFF. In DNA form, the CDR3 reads TGTGCCGGCAGCCCCACATTTCAGGGTCCGAACACCGGGGAGCTGTTTTTT.

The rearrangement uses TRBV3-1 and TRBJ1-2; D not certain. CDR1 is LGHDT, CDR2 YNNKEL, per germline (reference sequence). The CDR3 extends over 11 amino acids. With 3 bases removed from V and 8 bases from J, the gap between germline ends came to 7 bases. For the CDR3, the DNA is TGTGCCAGCAGCCACGGAGTAGGCTACACCTTC. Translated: CASSHGVGYTF.

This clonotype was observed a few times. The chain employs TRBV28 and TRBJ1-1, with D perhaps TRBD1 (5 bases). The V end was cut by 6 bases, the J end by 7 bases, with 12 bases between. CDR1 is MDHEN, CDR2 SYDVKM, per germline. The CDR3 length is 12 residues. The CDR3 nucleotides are TGTGCCAGCAGGATGACCAGGGATGAAGCTTTCTTT. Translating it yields CASRMTRDEAFF.

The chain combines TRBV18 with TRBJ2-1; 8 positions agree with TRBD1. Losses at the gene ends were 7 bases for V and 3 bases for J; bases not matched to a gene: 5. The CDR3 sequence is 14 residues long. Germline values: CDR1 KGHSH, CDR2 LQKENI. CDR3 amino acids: CASYQDRDYNEQFF. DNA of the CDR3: TGTGCCAGCTACCAGGACAGGGACTACAATGAGCAGTTCTTC.

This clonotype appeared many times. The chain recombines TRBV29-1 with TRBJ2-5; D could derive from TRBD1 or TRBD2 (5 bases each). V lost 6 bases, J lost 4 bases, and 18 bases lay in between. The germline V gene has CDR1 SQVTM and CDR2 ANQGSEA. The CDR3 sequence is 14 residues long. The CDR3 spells CSVCLDAGGETQYF. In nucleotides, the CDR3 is TGCAGCGTGTGCTTAGACGCTGGGGGAGAGACCCAGTACTTC.

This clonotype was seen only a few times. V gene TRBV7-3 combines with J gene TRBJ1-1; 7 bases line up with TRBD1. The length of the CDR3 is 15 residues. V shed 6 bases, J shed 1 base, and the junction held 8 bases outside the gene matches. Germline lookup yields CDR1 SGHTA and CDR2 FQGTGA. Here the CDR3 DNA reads TGTGCCAGCAGTTCCACGGGACAGAGGAACACTGAAGCTTTCTTT. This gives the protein CASSSTGQRNTEAFF.